The clone carrying this T cell receptor beta chain has ten or more counts. Antigen unknown. This sample is part of a study of early T cells in non-severe SARS-CoV-2 infection. Across the study: With bulk RNA from unsorted whole blood as input, sequencing yielded unpaired chains. General study findings and limits: Missing private and CD4 specificities, VDJdb matching favored anti-spike CD8 responses.

Researchers tagged individual cDNA molecules with unique molecular identifiers. TCRdb reprocessed the 5' RACE reads with MiXCR, giving one entry per CDR3 protein. This table has tens of thousands of distinct CDR3 sequences, over 12% appearing once. This CDR3 has 14 residues. Trimming left V 3 bases short and J 4 bases short, with 12 bases between. CDR1 LGHDT and CDR2 YNNKEL come from the germline V gene (reference sequence). J is TRBJ2-5 and V is TRBV3-1; the D is unclear. The specimen sequenced was whole blood. The clonotype comes from an adult who was a healthcare worker with PCR-confirmed SARS-CoV-2 infection or an uninfected control (not recorded which). The CDR3 region is CASSQNPTGETQYF. In DNA, the CDR3 is TGTGCCAGCAGCCAGAACCCAACTGGAGAGACCCAGTACTTC.